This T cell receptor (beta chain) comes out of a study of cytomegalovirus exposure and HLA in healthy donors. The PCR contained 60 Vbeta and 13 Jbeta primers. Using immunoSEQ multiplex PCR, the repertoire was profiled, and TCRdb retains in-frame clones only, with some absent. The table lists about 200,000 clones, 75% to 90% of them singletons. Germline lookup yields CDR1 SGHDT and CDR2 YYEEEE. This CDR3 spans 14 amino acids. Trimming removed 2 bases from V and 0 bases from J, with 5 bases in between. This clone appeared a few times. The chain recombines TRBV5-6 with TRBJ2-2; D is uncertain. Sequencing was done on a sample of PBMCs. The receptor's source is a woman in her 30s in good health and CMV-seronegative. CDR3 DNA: TGTGCCAGCAGCTTCACAGCGAACACCGGGGAGCTGTTTTTT. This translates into CASSFTANTGELFF.